This T cell receptor (beta chain) was identified in a study of cytomegalovirus exposure and HLA in healthy donors. The germline V gene has CDR1 SGHKS and CDR2 YYEKEE (reference sequence). The CDR3 has 15 residues. Trimming removed 4 bases from V and 2 bases from J, with 15 bases in between. The PCR was carried out with 60 Vbeta primers and 13 Jbeta primers. The repertoire was sequenced with immunoSEQ multiplex PCR; TCRdb's copy has only in-frame clones and lacks some. The sample holds about 160,000 clones, about 80% seen once. The rearrangement joins TRBV5-5 to TRBJ1-2; tentatively, D is TRBD1 (6 bases). Sequencing was carried out using PBMCs. The clonotype was recovered from a man aged 45-65 years in good health and CMV-seropositive. DNA for the CDR3: TGTGCCAGCAGCCGGATACAGGGAGTAAACTATGGCTACACCTTC. Translating gives CASSRIQGVNYGYTF. The whole variable domain, remainder taken from reference TRBV5-5 and TRBJ1-2, is DAGVTQSPTHLIKTRGQQVTLRCSPISGHKSVSWYQQVLGQGPQFIFQYYEKEERGRGNFPDRFSARQFPNYSSELNVNALLLGDSALYLCASSRIQGVNYGYTFGSGTRLTVV.